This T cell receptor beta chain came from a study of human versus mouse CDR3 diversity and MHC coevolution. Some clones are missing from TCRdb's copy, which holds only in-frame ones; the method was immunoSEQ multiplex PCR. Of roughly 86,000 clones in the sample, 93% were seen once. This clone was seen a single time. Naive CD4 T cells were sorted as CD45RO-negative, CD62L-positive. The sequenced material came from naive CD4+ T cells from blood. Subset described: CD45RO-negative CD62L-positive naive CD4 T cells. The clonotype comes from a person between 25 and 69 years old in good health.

The CDR3 DNA sequence: TGCGCCAGCAGACTTACTAGCGGGAGGGTCCCAAGCACAGATACGCAGTATTTT. It specifies CASRLTSGRVPSTDTQYF. This chain joins TRBV4-1 and TRBJ2-3; 13 bases match TRBD2. V lost 6 bases, J lost 0 bases, and 9 bases stayed unmatched. Germline V CDR1 and CDR2: MGHRA, YSYEKL. The CDR3 has 18 amino acids.